The 24 T cell receptor beta chains presented below share a single source sample, sequenced in a study of blood T cell repertoires in COVID-19 (TCRdb year 2020). Library construction relied on the immunoSEQ multiplex PCR assay. The clones in this table, taken by TCRdb from immuneACCESS, are in-frame only. Not every clone is retained; where verified, under half of the shortfall comes from an unresolved V gene, and the cause of the rest is unknown. The sample table holds 260,000 or so clones, of which around four fifths were seen once. The top ten clones comprise 4.5% to 7% of the sample. The sample comprised peripheral blood. Receptors were obtained from a man older than 75 with acute or convalescent COVID-19.

CDR3 residues: CASSPGQSYGYTF. The CDR3 DNA sequence: TGTGCCAGCTCACCAGGGCAGAGCTATGGCTACACCTTC. The V call is TRBV18, the J call TRBJ1-2; no definite D call. V was shortened by 2 bases and J by 4 bases, with 8 bases between the two germline ends. Germline V gene sequence: CDR1 KGHSH, CDR2 LQKENI. CDR3 length: 13 amino acids.

The chain employs TRBV24-1 and TRBJ2-1, with 10 bases fitting TRBD2. J gave up 7 bases and V 1 base, and 18 bases lay outside the gene matches. Per germline, CDR1 KGHDR and CDR2 SFDVKD. CDR3 size: 20 residues. Here the CDR3 DNA reads TGTGCCACCAGTGATTTCGCCGGCACTAGCGGGACGGTTGGTAGGAATGAGCAGTTCTTC. Translated: CATSDFAGTSGTVGRNEQFF.

The V gene is TRBV28, the J gene TRBJ1-6; D might be TRBD1 (5 bases). V lost 6 bases to trimming and J lost 5 bases, with 14 bases between them. Germline assignment: CDR1 MDHEN and CDR2 SYDVKM. The CDR3 has 15 amino acids. CDR3 DNA sequence: TGTGCCAGCAGGACTGGGGGGGGGAATAATTCACCCCTCCACTTT. Translating it yields CASRTGGGNNSPLHF. The entire variable domain, with the rest obtained from reference TRBV28 and TRBJ1-6, is as follows: DVKVTQSSRYLVKRTGEKVFLECVQDMDHENMFWYRQDPGLGLRLIYFSYDVKMKEKGDIPEGYSVSREKKERFSLILESASTNQTSMYLCASRTGGGNNSPLHFGNGTRLTVT.

The rearrangement joins TRBV19 to TRBJ2-1; 10 bases match TRBD2. V gave up 4 bases and J gave up 4 bases; unmatched junction bases: 4. This CDR3 spans 15 amino acids. Germline lookup yields CDR1 LNHDA and CDR2 SQIVND (reference sequence). The CDR3 nucleotides are TGTGCCAGTAGTAGCCGACTAGCGGGTTACAATGAGCAGTTCTTC. Residues: CASSSRLAGYNEQFF.

The rearrangement joins TRBV24-1 to TRBJ1-2, with TRBD1 matching 9 bases. CDR3 length: 14 amino acids. The germline CDR1 and CDR2 sequences are KGHDR and SFDVKD. The ends lost 7 bases at V and 2 bases at J; junction bases unmatched: 4. The CDR3 bases are TGTGCCACCAGAGGACAGGGGAGAAACTATGGCTACACCTTC. Its translation is CATRGQGRNYGYTF.

The chain has TRBV29-1 and TRBJ2-3, with 9 bases that match TRBD2. V shed 3 bases and J 3 bases; nucleotides not matched to a gene: 1. Germline V CDR1 and CDR2: SQVTM, ANQGSEA. There are 13 residues in the CDR3. The CDR3 loop is CSVESGGTDTQYF. The CDR3 DNA sequence: TGCAGCGTTGAGAGCGGGGGGACAGATACGCAGTATTTT.

The chain combines TRBV18 with TRBJ2-2, with D hard to call. Germline loops: CDR1 KGHSH, CDR2 LQKENI. CDR3 length: 14 amino acids. V lost 3 bases and J lost 5, with 10 bases in between. The CDR3 DNA follows: TGTGCCAGCTCACCTACAGAAGTAACCGGGGAGCTGTTTTTT. Residues: CASSPTEVTGELFF. Full variable domain (missing parts from reference TRBV18 and TRBJ2-2): NAGVMQNPRHLVRRRGQEARLRCSPMKGHSHVYWYRQLPEEGLKFMVYLQKENIIDESGMPKERFSAEFPKEGPSILRIQQVVRGDSAAYFCASSPTEVTGELFFGEGSRLTVL.

This clone has only one observation. This chain joins TRBV7-8 and TRBJ2-5, with TRBD1 matching 8 bases. This CDR3 comprises 16 residues. CDR1 is SGHVS and CDR2 is FQNEAQ in the germline V gene. Unmatched junction bases numbered 8, after V lost 1 base and J lost 4 bases. CDR3 DNA sequence: TGTGCCAGCAGCTTAGGGGCAGGGGGCCGGGGAGAGACCCAGTACTTC. Its translation: CASSLGAGGRGETQYF.

The CDR3 DNA follows: TGTGCCAGCAGCCCCCAGAGCGGGGGGGCCTCCGAGCAGTACTTC. Encoded protein: CASSPQSGGASEQYF. The chain uses TRBV7-2 and TRBJ2-7, with 10 nucleotides matching TRBD2. J gave up 6 bases and V 5 bases, and 10 bases lay outside the gene matches. The germline V gene has CDR1 SGHTA and CDR2 FQGNSA. The CDR3 extends over 15 amino acids.

This chain joins TRBV7-9 and TRBJ2-5, with 7 bases lining up with TRBD1. The CDR3 consists of 15 residues. Germline CDR1 and CDR2: SEHNR and FQNEAQ (reference sequence). The V gene end was trimmed by 3 bases and the J gene end by 7 bases; junction bases not matched to a gene: 11. The CDR3 here is CASSLRQGSKGTQYF. CDR3 nucleotide sequence: TGTGCCAGCAGCTTGAGACAGGGAAGTAAAGGGACCCAGTACTTC.

The chain is built from TRBV29-1 and TRBJ2-7; 7 positions agree with TRBD2. The V gene end was trimmed by 6 bases and the J gene end by 1 base; junction bases not matched to a gene: 9. Germline lookup yields CDR1 SQVTM and CDR2 ANQGSEA. The CDR3 length is 14 residues. The CDR3 is CSVVNQRGSYEQYF. CDR3 in DNA: TGCAGCGTAGTAAATCAGCGGGGTTCCTACGAGCAGTACTTC.

The chain joins TRBV5-1 to TRBJ1-1; 9 nucleotides align to TRBD1. The CDR3 spans 15 residues. Germline V gene lookup returns CDR1 SGHRS and CDR2 YFSETQ. The trim removed 1 base at V and 5 bases at J, leaving 6 bases unmatched. DNA for the CDR3: TGCGCCAGCAGCTTGCCCGGGACAGGGTGGACTGAAGCTTTCTTT. Amino acids: CASSLPGTGWTEAFF. Full variable domain (remainder filled in from reference TRBV5-1 and TRBJ1-1): KAGVTQTPRYLIKTRGQQVTLSCSPISGHRSVSWYQQTPGQGLQFLFEYFSETQRNKGNFPGRFSGRQFSNSRSEMNVSTLELGDSALYLCASSLPGTGWTEAFFGQGTRLTVV.

The chain carries TRBV9 and TRBJ1-1; D uncertain. Germline V gene lookup returns CDR1 SGDLS and CDR2 YYNGEE. This CDR3 has 13 residues. V gave up 3 bases and J gave up 3 bases, with 9 bases separating them. The CDR3 sequence is CASSAETYTEAFF. In nucleotides, the CDR3 is TGTGCCAGCAGCGCAGAAACGTACACTGAAGCTTTCTTT.

The V and J genes are TRBV7-9 and TRBJ2-3; perhaps TRBD2 as D (6 bases). Trimming shortened V by 5 bases and J by 3 bases, and 18 bases separated the two germline ends. The CDR3 extends over 16 amino acids. Germline lookup yields CDR1 SEHNR and CDR2 FQNEAQ (reference sequence). The CDR3 coding sequence is TGTGCCAGCAGCCTCTTTCGGGGAGGCTCGACAGATACGCAGTATTTT. This codes for CASSLFRGGSTDTQYF.

The chain uses TRBV28 and TRBJ2-3, with a tentative D call TRBD2 (7 bases). This CDR3 has 15 residues. The V end lost 8 bases, the J end lost 6 bases, and 21 bases lay between the germline ends. The germline CDR1 and CDR2 sequences are MDHEN and SYDVKM. The CDR3 spells CASSSSAGAPDTQYF. CDR3 sequence (DNA): TGTGCCAGCTCCTCCTCGGCGGGGGCCCCGGATACGCAGTATTTT.

The chain carries TRBV24-1 and TRBJ2-3, with D possibly being TRBD1 (6 bases). Trimming took 1 base from V and 2 from J, leaving 9 bases between them. Germline CDR1 KGHDR, CDR2 SFDVKD. The CDR3 covers 15 residues. The CDR3 bases are TGTGCCACCAGTGATTTTAGGGGGATCACAGATACGCAGTATTTT. This codes for CATSDFRGITDTQYF.

This rearrangement joins TRBV28 to TRBJ2-3, with TRBD1 identical over 7 bases. V lost 4 bases to trimming and J lost 1 base; unmatched junction nucleotides: 8. CDR1 and CDR2 from the germline V gene are MDHEN and SYDVKM. This CDR3 is built from 16 residues. DNA of the CDR3: TGTGCCAGCAGTTCCGTCGACAGGGTACGCACAGATACGCAGTATTTT. Protein sequence: CASSSVDRVRTDTQYF.

J is TRBJ2-5 and V is TRBV2; 9 bases fit TRBD2. The trim removed 8 bases at V and 5 bases at J, leaving 9 bases unmatched. CDR1 and CDR2 from the germline V gene are SNHLY and FYNNEI. This CDR3 is built from 14 residues. The CDR3 here is CASLLAGVVETQYF. CDR3 in DNA: TGTGCCAGCCTCTTAGCGGGAGTCGTCGAGACCCAGTACTTC.

A single count supports this clone. The chain links TRBV21-1 to TRBJ2-7; TRBD2, the D gene given by the table, was not confirmed from the DNA. TRBV21-1 is flagged as a pseudogene. CDR3 size: 14 residues. CDR3 region: CASIVPGGSYEQYF. The CDR3 DNA reads as TGTGCCAGCATCGTCCCCGGAGGGTCCTACGAGCAGTACTTC.

This clone was counted a few times. The chain employs TRBV5-4 and TRBJ2-7, with D tentatively TRBD1 (6 bases). Trimming left V 1 base short and J 2 bases short, with 16 bases between. The length of the CDR3 is 16 residues. Germline CDR1 reads SGHNT; CDR2 reads YYREEE (reference sequence). The CDR3 DNA follows: TGTGCCAGCAGCTTGTCGGGCCGGACAGCGACCTACGAGCAGTACTTC. Protein: CASSLSGRTATYEQYF.

To note about this clone: This CDR3 is missing its conserved last phenylalanine or tryptophan, likely due to a read error. The limits of the CDR3 on the DNA are not certain, so only TCRdb's listed CDR3 is given. This chain links TRBV28 with TRBJ1-2; the table's D call of TRBD1 was not tested on the DNA. The CDR3 adds up to 11 amino acids, both ends counted. CDR1 and CDR2 (germline): MDHEN, SYDVKM. The CDR3 is CASSSDMFLSV.

CDR3 nucleotide sequence: TGTGCCAGCAGTGAAAGGCAGGGGGCGGGGCAGTACTTC. As protein: CASSERQGAGQYF. V and J are TRBV2 and TRBJ2-7; TRBD1 matches 8 bases. Germline CDR1 reads SNHLY; CDR2 reads FYNNEI. This CDR3 spans 13 amino acids. With 2 bases clipped from V and 9 bases from J, the junction kept 6 bases outside the gene matches.

This clone was counted between two and nine times. The chain joins TRBV5-5 to TRBJ1-4; no firm D call. Per germline, CDR1 SGHKS and CDR2 YYEKEE (reference sequence). This CDR3 region has 15 residues. Trimming took 0 bases from V and 1 from J, leaving 7 bases between them. The CDR3 DNA sequence: TGTGCCAGCAGCTTGGGTGGGCTAACTAATGAAAAACTGTTTTTT. This translates into CASSLGGLTNEKLFF.

Remarks on this clone: Mismatch with germline at one junction end may stem from a read error. CDR3: CASRPGLGQETQYF. The CDR3 DNA follows: TGTGCTAGCAGACCGGGACTTGGCCAAGAGACCCAGTACTTC. The V and J genes are TRBV7-7 and TRBJ2-5, with a tentative D call TRBD2 (6 bases). Germline V gene lookup returns CDR1 SSHAT and CDR2 FNYEAQ (reference sequence). CDR3 length: 14 amino acids.